Sequencing of this TCR beta chain was carried out in a study of T cell clusters in autoimmune cytopenias (dated by TCRdb to between 2018 and 2021). Regarding the study in general: TRB sequencing reached a median depth of roughly 50,000 reads per sample and yielded a median of 2,350 distinct TRB clonotypes per sample. The study aimed to test whether autoimmune cytopenia patients carry a disease-specific immune repertoire signature usable as a blood-based biomarker. TRB and IGH repertoires from peripheral blood were sequenced in autoimmune cytopenia patients at active disease and during treatment follow-up, with healthy, CLL and autoimmune hepatitis controls included alongside.

For CDR1 and CDR2, the germline V gene (reference sequence) lists LNHNV and YYDKDF. Taken from cysteine to phenylalanine, the CDR3 has 18 residues. There is no recorded DNA. Results and caveats for the whole study, not just this receptor: The cluster-lack signature was not observed for secondary cytopenia versus CLL, as the signature was apparently masked by the dominant lymphoma-associated repertoire. The T cell clusters were defined only in silico, and the functional role of the clusters still needed to be validated experimentally. TRB repertoire shifts, with less even repertoires in secondary cytopenia and CLL, mostly reflected lymphoma bias rather than autoimmunity. The GLIPH analysis suggested a lack of physiological T cell clusters in primary autoimmune cytopenia patients, since approximately 50 clusters were exclusive to healthy donors whereas under 20 were exclusive to patients. Compared with active autoimmune hepatitis patients, healthy donors had almost three times as many exclusive TRB clusters, a finding consistent with an autoimmunity-wide signature.

Each sample's TRB amplification started from approximately 240 ng of peripheral blood genomic DNA, which corresponds to 35,000 to 40,000 genome equivalents. For this clonotype: Its antigen is not yet known.

TRB rearrangements were amplified by multiplex PCR using a touch-down protocol with TRB-A and TRB-B primer pools mixed in one tube. Two consecutive PCR reactions with Phusion HS II polymerase added Illumina adapters and sample indices to the amplicons. Amplicons were gel-purified with the NucleoSpin Gel and PCR Clean-up kit, then quantified by Qubit and quality-checked on an Agilent 2100 Bioanalyzer. Sequencing of the libraries was done on an Illumina MiSeq with paired-end, single-indexed, 600-cycle runs. The study's own analysis went as follows. MiXCR version 2.1.12, together with the default MiXCR reference library, was used to align and assemble the TRB reads. A clone was defined by each unique CDR3 nucleotide sequence, and analysis was restricted to productive sequences with at least two reads. Repertoire diversity was assessed by alpha-parameterized diversity profiles (alpha 0 to 5), including Shannon (alpha 1) and Simpson (alpha 2) indices, computed with an R script. The tcR package was used to compute combinatorial TRB VJ usage, which was then compared between cohorts by principal component analysis with ade4. Using GLIPH, TCRbeta CDR3s were clustered on pairs of cohorts matched for age and read depth, and a Wilcoxon test was used to compare cluster frequencies. TCRdb reprocessed the raw reads; every CDR3 protein sequence is a single record, and DNA is not supplied. These V and J calls rely on TCRdb rather than the paper's analysis. The sample table records about 3,900 distinct CDR3 sequences. The ten biggest clones cover around an eighth of the sample.

Sequencing was performed on peripheral blood. The sequence derives from a human donor with an autoimmune cytopenia or autoimmune hepatitis (not recorded which). This receptor chain uses TRBV15 and TRBJ2-4; TCRdb calls TRBD2, which cannot be checked without DNA. The CDR3 reads CATSRDLRTSGGQNIQYF.